One and the same sample provided the 3 T cell receptor beta chains below, sequenced in a study of T cells in Graves' hyperthyroidism and ophthalmopathy. Amplification yielded TCR beta CDR3 regions, with RNA transcripts as the source. The HTBI primer set served for first-round RT-PCR of the TCR CDR3. Each CDR3 protein gets one entry after TCRdb re-called the multiplex PCR reads with MiXCR. The sample includes fewer than 650,000 distinct CDR3 sequences, about 46% of them seen just once. Sequenced sample: peripheral blood or thyroid tissue (not recorded which). The receptors here all came from an adult woman with Graves' disease, either hyperthyroidism or ophthalmopathy (not recorded which).

The chain is built from TRBV7-9 and TRBJ1-1, with D possibly being TRBD1 (6 bases). The CDR3 runs to 13 residues. Germline-derived CDR1 and CDR2 are SEHNR and FQNEAQ (reference sequence). The V end lost 8 bases, the J end lost 1 base, and 11 bases lay between the germline ends. This CDR3 reads CASATGQNTEAFF. As DNA, the CDR3 is TGTGCCAGCGCCACAGGGCAGAACACTGAAGCTTTCTTT.

The genes are TRBV7-8 and TRBJ2-5; TRBD2 aligns across 9 bases. The germline V gene has CDR1 SGHVS and CDR2 FQNEAQ. Germline trimming cut 3 bases from V and 4 bases from J; bases unmatched to any gene: 6. This CDR3 has 15 residues. CDR3 coding DNA: TGTGCCAGCAGCTTTGGGCGGGAGGGTCGAGAGACCCAGTACTTC. Its protein is CASSFGREGRETQYF.

The chain carries TRBV11-2 and TRBJ2-7; 7 bases are a match to TRBD1. The junction had 12 bases not matched to a gene; V was cut back by 4 bases and J by 0 bases. The germline CDR1 and CDR2 sequences are SGHAT and FQNNGV. The CDR3 has 17 residues. The DNA for the CDR3 is TGTGCCAGCAGCTCCCAGGGCCAGGGGGAACTCTCCTACGAGCAGTACTTC. This codes for CASSSQGQGELSYEQYF.